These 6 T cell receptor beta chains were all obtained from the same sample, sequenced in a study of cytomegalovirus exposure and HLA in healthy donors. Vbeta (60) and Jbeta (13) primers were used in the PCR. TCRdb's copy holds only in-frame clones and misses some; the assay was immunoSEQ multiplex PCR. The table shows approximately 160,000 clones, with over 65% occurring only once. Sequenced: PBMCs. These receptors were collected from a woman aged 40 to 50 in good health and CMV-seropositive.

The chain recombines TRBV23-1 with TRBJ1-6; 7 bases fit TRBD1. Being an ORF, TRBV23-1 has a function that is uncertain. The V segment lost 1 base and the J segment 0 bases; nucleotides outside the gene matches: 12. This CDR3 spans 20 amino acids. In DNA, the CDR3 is TGCGCCAGCAGTCAATGCCCGCCGGACAGGTTGAGCTCCTATAATTCACCCCTCCACTTT. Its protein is CASSQCPPDRLSSYNSPLHF.

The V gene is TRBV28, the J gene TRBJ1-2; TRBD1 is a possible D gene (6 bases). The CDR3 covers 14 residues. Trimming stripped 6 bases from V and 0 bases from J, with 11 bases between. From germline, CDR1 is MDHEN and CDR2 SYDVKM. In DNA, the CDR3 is TGTGCCAGCAGCACAGGGCTAGCTAACTATGGCTACACCTTC. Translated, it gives CASSTGLANYGYTF.

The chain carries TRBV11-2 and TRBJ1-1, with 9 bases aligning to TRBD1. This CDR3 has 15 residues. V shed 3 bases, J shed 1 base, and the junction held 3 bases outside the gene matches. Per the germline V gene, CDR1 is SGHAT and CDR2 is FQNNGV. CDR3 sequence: CASSFTGGENTEAFF. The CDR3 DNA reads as TGTGCCAGCAGCTTTACAGGGGGCGAGAACACTGAAGCTTTCTTT.

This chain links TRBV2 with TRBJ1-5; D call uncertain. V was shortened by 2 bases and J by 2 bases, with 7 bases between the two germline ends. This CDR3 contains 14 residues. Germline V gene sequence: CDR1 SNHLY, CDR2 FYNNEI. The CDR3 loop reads CASSERRGNQPQHF. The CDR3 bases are TGTGCCAGCAGTGAAAGGCGGGGCAATCAGCCCCAGCATTTT. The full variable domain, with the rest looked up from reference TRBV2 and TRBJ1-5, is EPEVTQTPSHQVTQMGQEVILRCVPISNHLYFYWYRQILGQKVEFLVSFYNNEISEKSEIFDDQFSVERPDGSNFTLKIRSTKLEDSAMYFCASSERRGNQPQHFGDGTRLSIL.

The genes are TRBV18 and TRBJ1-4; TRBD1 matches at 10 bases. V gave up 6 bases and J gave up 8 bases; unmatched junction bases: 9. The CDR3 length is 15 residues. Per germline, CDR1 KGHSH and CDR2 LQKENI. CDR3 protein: CASSRLGTGDEKLFF. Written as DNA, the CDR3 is TGTGCCAGCTCGCGACTCGGGACAGGGGACGAAAAACTGTTTTTT.

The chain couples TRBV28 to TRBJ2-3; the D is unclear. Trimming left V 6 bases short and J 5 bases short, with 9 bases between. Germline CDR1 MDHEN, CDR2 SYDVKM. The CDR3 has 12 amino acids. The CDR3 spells CASSVVKDTQYF. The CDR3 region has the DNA TGTGCCAGCAGCGTCGTAAAAGATACGCAGTATTTT. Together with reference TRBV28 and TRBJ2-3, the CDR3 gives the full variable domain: DVKVTQSSRYLVKRTGEKVFLECVQDMDHENMFWYRQDPGLGLRLIYFSYDVKMKEKGDIPEGYSVSREKKERFSLILESASTNQTSMYLCASSVVKDTQYFGPGTRLTVL.